Detailed here is one T cell receptor beta chain. Its cognate antigen is unknown. They isolated at least 6 million PBMCs from each sample. The V gene's germline CDR1 is MNHEY and CDR2 SVGEGT. V lost 6 bases to trimming and J lost 0 bases, with 12 bases between them. This CDR3 is 15 amino acids long. This entry is derived from a study of blood T cells in healthy people across ages. General observations from the study: Whereas aged donors had fewer naive CD4+ cells, long-lived donors had more of them and higher diversity. TCR beta diversity tracked closely with naive T cell percentage.

Next came a second PCR, run for about 6 to 12 cycles, which used a sample-barcoded 5' primer along with a J-beta primer mix. One entry per CDR3 protein results from TCRdb running MiXCR on the 5' RACE reads. Of 800,000 to 900,000 distinct CDR3 sequences listed, approximately 67% are singletons. The chain joins TRBV6-2 or TRBV6-3 to TRBJ2-1; D call uncertain. This clonotype was sampled from a young man in good health. What was sequenced was blood. The CDR3 sequence is CASSLPISSYNEQFF. The CDR3 DNA reads TGTGCCAGCAGCCTACCTATCAGCTCCTACAATGAGCAGTTCTTC.